These T cell receptor beta chains were read from a single sample in a study of T-cell reconstitution after alpha-beta-depleted transplantation in children. MiXCR, applied by TCRdb to the PCR reads, yields one record per CDR3 protein. The data contain about 540,000 distinct CDR3 sequences, 18% of them singletons. Sequenced here: PBMCs from the stem cell graft donor, sampled from the stem cell graft. These receptors were collected from a human donor who donated a stem cell graft to a child with acute lymphoblastic leukemia. CDR3s include the opening cysteine and the closing phenylalanine or tryptophan. D genes are given only for firm matches. The size of a clone is reported for some rows only, either as once, few or many, or as a class for expanded clones.

CDR3 protein: CASSLAPTWGTAFF
CDR3 DNA: TGTGCCAGCAGCTTAGCGCCGACGTGGGGTACGGCTTTCTTT
J gene: TRBJ1-1
clone size: .
V gene: TRBV7-2
D gene: .

CDR3 protein: CASSQTNGQLYGYTF
CDR3 DNA: TGTGCCAGCTCTCAAACGAACGGACAGCTCTATGGCTACACCTTC
J gene: TRBJ1-2
clone size: .
V gene: TRBV18
D gene: .

CDR3 protein: CASSLRGVHGYTF
CDR3 DNA: TGTGCCAGCAGCTTACGAGGGGTGCATGGCTACACCTTC
J gene: TRBJ1-2
clone size: .
V gene: TRBV7-6
D gene: .

CDR3 protein: CASSLSGSFLGGANLLTF
CDR3 DNA: TGTGCCAGCAGTTTATCAGGGTCCTTCCTAGGAGGGGCCAACCTCCTGACTTTC
J gene: TRBJ2-6
clone size: once
V gene: TRBV27
D gene: .

CDR3 protein: CSVEPWESGQETQYF
CDR3 DNA: TGCAGCGTTGAGCCTTGGGAGAGCGGTCAAGAGACCCAGTACTTC
J gene: TRBJ2-5
clone size: .
V gene: TRBV29-1
D gene: .

CDR3 protein: CASSHRDRGPISNQPQHF
CDR3 DNA: TGTGCCAGCAGCCACCGGGACAGGGGCCCCATTAGCAATCAGCCCCAGCATTTT
J gene: TRBJ1-5
clone size: .
V gene: TRBV11-2
D gene: TRBD1

CDR3 protein: CASTRTSGKYNEQFF
CDR3 DNA: TGTGCCAGCACCAGGACTAGCGGGAAGTACAATGAGCAGTTCTTC
J gene: TRBJ2-1
clone size: .
V gene: TRBV9
D gene: TRBD2

CDR3 protein: CASSRIGTANEKLFF
CDR3 DNA: TGCGCCAGCAGCCGTATCGGGACAGCTAATGAAAAACTGTTTTTT
J gene: TRBJ1-4
clone size: few
V gene: TRBV5-1
D gene: TRBD1

CDR3 protein: CASRREPNTGELFF
CDR3 DNA: TGTGCCAGCCGACGGGAGCCCAACACCGGGGAGCTGTTTTTT
J gene: TRBJ2-2
clone size: .
V gene: TRBV14
D gene: .

CDR3 protein: CSARAARVKETQYF
CDR3 DNA: TGCAGTGCTAGAGCTGCCAGGGTAAAGGAGACCCAGTACTTC
J gene: TRBJ2-5
clone size: .
V gene: TRBV20-1
D gene: .

CDR3 protein: CASSLVGVSNYGYTF
CDR3 DNA: TGTGCCAGCAGTCTGGTCGGAGTGTCTAACTATGGCTACACCTTC
J gene: TRBJ1-2
clone size: few
V gene: TRBV12-3/TRBV12-4
D gene: .

CDR3 protein: CASSSSEGGTGANVLTF
CDR3 DNA: TGTGCCAGCAGCTCCAGTGAGGGGGGTACTGGGGCCAACGTCCTGACTTTC
J gene: TRBJ2-6
clone size: .
V gene: TRBV7-9
D gene: .

CDR3 protein: CASSHCPQDEFF
CDR3 DNA: TGCGCCAGCAGTCACTGCCCCCAGGATGAGTTCTTC
J gene: TRBJ2-1
clone size: .
V gene: TRBV23-1
D gene: .

CDR3 protein: CASSLDGGRVYGYTF
CDR3 DNA: TGCGCCAGCAGCTTGGACGGGGGGAGAGTCTATGGCTACACCTTC
J gene: TRBJ1-2
clone size: .
V gene: TRBV5-1
D gene: .

CDR3 protein: CASSGRSSGRVLTGELFF
CDR3 DNA: TGTGCCAGCAGTGGAAGGTCTAGCGGGAGGGTGTTGACCGGGGAGCTGTTTTTT
J gene: TRBJ2-2
clone size: few
V gene: TRBV27
D gene: TRBD2

CDR3 protein: CASSSDAGEQFF
CDR3 DNA: TGTGCCAGCAGCTCCGATGCGGGTGAGCAGTTCTTC
J gene: TRBJ2-1
clone size: few
V gene: TRBV11-2
D gene: .

CDR3 protein: CASSSLRDRVFTSTDTQYF
CDR3 DNA: TGTGCCAGCAGTTCTCTCCGGGACAGGGTTTTTACTAGCACAGATACGCAGTATTTT
J gene: TRBJ2-3
clone size: .
V gene: TRBV6-5
D gene: TRBD1

CDR3 protein: CASSRRGTNYEQYF
CDR3 DNA: TGTGCCAGCAGCCGGCGGGGTACCAACTACGAGCAGTACTTC
J gene: TRBJ2-7
clone size: .
V gene: TRBV3-1
D gene: .

CDR3 protein: CASSPPPPGLLTYNEQFF
CDR3 DNA: TGTGCCAGCAGCCCTCCCCCCCCCGGACTACTTACCTACAATGAGCAGTTCTTC
J gene: TRBJ2-1
clone size: .
V gene: TRBV7-6
D gene: .

CDR3 protein: CASSQVHRLVNEQFF
CDR3 DNA: TGCGCCAGCAGCCAAGTCCACAGACTAGTCAATGAGCAGTTCTTC
J gene: TRBJ2-1
clone size: few
V gene: TRBV4-1
D gene: .

CDR3 protein: CASSVVEAPGELFF
CDR3 DNA: TGTGCCAGCAGCGTAGTCGAGGCCCCCGGGGAGCTGTTTTTT
J gene: TRBJ2-2
clone size: once
V gene: TRBV9
D gene: .

CDR3 protein: CASSSITGGDYEQYF
CDR3 DNA: TGTGCCAGCAGCTCCATTACAGGGGGGGACTACGAGCAGTACTTC
J gene: TRBJ2-7
clone size: few
V gene: TRBV7-9
D gene: .

CDR3 protein: CASRGMGGSYEQYF
CDR3 DNA: TGTGCCAGCAGGGGGATGGGAGGCTCCTACGAGCAGTACTTC
J gene: TRBJ2-7
clone size: .
V gene: TRBV3-1
D gene: .

CDR3 protein: CASSLQALYDNEQFF
CDR3 DNA: TGCGCCAGCAGCTTGCAGGCCCTCTACGACAATGAGCAGTTCTTC
J gene: TRBJ2-1
clone size: few
V gene: TRBV5-1
D gene: .

CDR3 protein: CASSFGQGMAYNSPLHF
CDR3 DNA: TGTGCCAGCAGTTTTGGACAGGGGATGGCCTATAATTCACCCCTCCACTTT
J gene: TRBJ1-6
clone size: few
V gene: TRBV12-3/TRBV12-4
D gene: TRBD1

CDR3 protein: CASSRPGESYEQYF
CDR3 DNA: TGCGCCAGCAGCCGCCCGGGAGAAAGCTACGAGCAGTACTTC
J gene: TRBJ2-7
clone size: few
V gene: TRBV4-1
D gene: .

CDR3 protein: CSAHGGESYEQYF
CDR3 DNA: TGCAGCGCCCATGGAGGTGAATCCTACGAGCAGTACTTC
J gene: TRBJ2-7
clone size: few
V gene: TRBV29-1
D gene: .

CDR3 protein: CASSLVDDGAGQTQETQYF
CDR3 DNA: TGTGCCAGCAGCTTAGTTGACGATGGTGCAGGGCAAACGCAAGAGACCCAGTACTTC
J gene: TRBJ2-5
clone size: .
V gene: TRBV11-1
D gene: .

CDR3 protein: CASSPSSGQGQETQYF
CDR3 DNA: TGTGCCAGCTCACCATCGTCTGGACAGGGTCAAGAGACCCAGTACTTC
J gene: TRBJ2-5
clone size: few
V gene: TRBV18
D gene: TRBD1

CDR3 protein: CASSQLAGSNYGYTF
CDR3 DNA: TGTGCCAGCAGCCAACTCGCAGGGTCGAACTATGGCTACACCTTC
J gene: TRBJ1-2
clone size: few
V gene: TRBV3-1
D gene: .

CDR3 protein: CASSFGGQPMETQYF
CDR3 DNA: TGCGCCAGCAGCTTTGGAGGACAGCCTATGGAGACCCAGTACTTC
J gene: TRBJ2-5
clone size: .
V gene: TRBV5-1
D gene: .

CDR3 protein: CASSLRHLIGENIQYF
CDR3 DNA: TGTGCCAGCAGTTTACGCCACCTAATAGGGGAAAACATTCAGTACTTC
J gene: TRBJ2-4
clone size: .
V gene: TRBV12-3/TRBV12-4
D gene: .

CDR3 protein: CAIKNGQRTGELFF
CDR3 DNA: TGTGCCATCAAGAACGGACAGCGCACCGGGGAGCTGTTTTTT
J gene: TRBJ2-2
clone size: .
V gene: TRBV10-3
D gene: .

CDR3 protein: CSVEDPLAGGPRSSYNEQFF
CDR3 DNA: TGCAGCGTTGAAGATCCCCTAGCGGGAGGGCCGAGGAGCTCCTACAATGAGCAGTTCTTC
J gene: TRBJ2-1
clone size: .
V gene: TRBV29-1
D gene: TRBD2

CDR3 protein: CASSSPGIAEAFF
CDR3 DNA: TGTGCCAGCAGTAGCCCAGGTATTGCTGAAGCTTTCTTT
J gene: TRBJ1-1
clone size: few
V gene: TRBV12-3/TRBV12-4
D gene: .

CDR3 protein: CASSLRQGTFLNTEAFF
CDR3 DNA: TGTGCCAGCAGTTTACGACAGGGGACTTTTTTGAACACTGAAGCTTTCTTT
J gene: TRBJ1-1
clone size: .
V gene: TRBV12-3/TRBV12-4
D gene: TRBD1

CDR3 protein: CASGPTRAGGYNEQFF
CDR3 DNA: TGCGCCAGCGGACCTACTAGAGCGGGAGGCTACAATGAGCAGTTCTTC
J gene: TRBJ2-1
clone size: .
V gene: TRBV5-1
D gene: TRBD2

CDR3 protein: CASSFQGWVNNEQFF
CDR3 DNA: TGTGCCAGCAGTTTTCAGGGGTGGGTGAACAATGAGCAGTTCTTC
J gene: TRBJ2-1
clone size: few
V gene: TRBV12-3/TRBV12-4
D gene: .

CDR3 protein: CASSAQKGLAGEGYNEQFF
CDR3 DNA: TGTGCCAGCAGCGCCCAGAAGGGACTAGCGGGGGAGGGCTACAATGAGCAGTTCTTC
J gene: TRBJ2-1
clone size: .
V gene: TRBV9
D gene: TRBD2